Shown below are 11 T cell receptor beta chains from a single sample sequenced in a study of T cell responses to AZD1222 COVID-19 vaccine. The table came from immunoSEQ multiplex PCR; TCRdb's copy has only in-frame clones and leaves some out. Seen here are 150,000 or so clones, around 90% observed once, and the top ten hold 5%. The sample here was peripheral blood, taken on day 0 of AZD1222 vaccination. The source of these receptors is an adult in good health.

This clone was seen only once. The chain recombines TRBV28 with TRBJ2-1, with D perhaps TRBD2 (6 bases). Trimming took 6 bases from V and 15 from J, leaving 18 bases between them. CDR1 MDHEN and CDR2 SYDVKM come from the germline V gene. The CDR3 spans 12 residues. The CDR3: CASSDITGALFF. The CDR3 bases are TGTGCCAGCAGCGATATAACGGGAGCGTTGTTCTTC.

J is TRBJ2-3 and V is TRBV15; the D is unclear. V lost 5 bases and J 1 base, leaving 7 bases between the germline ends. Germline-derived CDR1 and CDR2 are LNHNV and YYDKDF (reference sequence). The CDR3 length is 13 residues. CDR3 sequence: CATSFSGTDTQYF. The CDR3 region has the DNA TGTGCCACCAGCTTCAGCGGCACAGATACGCAGTATTTT.

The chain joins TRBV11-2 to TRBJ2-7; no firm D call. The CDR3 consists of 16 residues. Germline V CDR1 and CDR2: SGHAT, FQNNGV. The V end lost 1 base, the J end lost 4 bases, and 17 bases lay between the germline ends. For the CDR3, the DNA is TGTGCCAGCAGCTTAGGTTCAGGCCCACCCCAGTACGAGCAGTACTTC. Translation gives CASSLGSGPPQYEQYF.

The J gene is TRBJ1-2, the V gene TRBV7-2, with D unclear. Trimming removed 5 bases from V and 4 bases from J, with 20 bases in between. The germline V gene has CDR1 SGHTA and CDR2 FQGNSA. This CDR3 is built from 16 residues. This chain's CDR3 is CASSGQTEPRRYGYTF. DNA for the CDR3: TGTGCCAGCAGCGGCCAAACGGAACCCAGGCGCTATGGCTACACCTTC. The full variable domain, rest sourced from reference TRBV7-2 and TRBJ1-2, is GAGVSQSPSNKVTEKGKDVELRCDPISGHTALYWYRQSLGQGLEFLIYFQGNSAPDKSGLPSDRFSAERTGGSVSTLTIQRTQQEDSAVYLCASSGQTEPRRYGYTFGSGTRLTVV.

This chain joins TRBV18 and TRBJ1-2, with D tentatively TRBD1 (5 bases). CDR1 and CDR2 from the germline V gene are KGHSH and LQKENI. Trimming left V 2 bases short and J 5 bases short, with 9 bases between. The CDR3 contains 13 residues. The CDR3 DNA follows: TGTGCCAGCTCACCAGATGGGGGTTATGGCTACACCTTC. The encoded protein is CASSPDGGYGYTF.

CDR3 nucleotide sequence: TGCAGTGCTAGTGGGGGGACAGGACTAGCGGGAGCCTTAGGATCCTACGAGCAGTACTTC. Protein sequence: CSASGGTGLAGALGSYEQYF. The rearrangement uses TRBV20-1 and TRBJ2-7; 13 positions match TRBD2. This CDR3 spans 20 amino acids. With V trimmed by 3 bases and J by 1 base, 18 bases remained unmatched. Per the germline V gene, CDR1 is DFQATT and CDR2 is SNEGSKA (reference sequence).

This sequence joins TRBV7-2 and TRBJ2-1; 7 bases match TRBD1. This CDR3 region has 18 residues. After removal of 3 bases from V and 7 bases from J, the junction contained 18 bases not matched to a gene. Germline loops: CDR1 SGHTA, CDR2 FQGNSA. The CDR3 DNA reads TGTGCCAGCAGCTTGACAGGGCTTAAGACTGGGAATGGGAATGAGCAGTTCTTC. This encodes CASSLTGLKTGNGNEQFF.

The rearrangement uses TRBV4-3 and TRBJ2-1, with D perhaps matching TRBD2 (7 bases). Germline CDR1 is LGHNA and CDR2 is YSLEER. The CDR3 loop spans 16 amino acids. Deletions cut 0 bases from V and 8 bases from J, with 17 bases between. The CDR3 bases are TGCGCCAGCAGCCAAGAGGTAGGGGGAGGGGCGGATGAGCAGTTCTTC. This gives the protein CASSQEVGGGADEQFF.

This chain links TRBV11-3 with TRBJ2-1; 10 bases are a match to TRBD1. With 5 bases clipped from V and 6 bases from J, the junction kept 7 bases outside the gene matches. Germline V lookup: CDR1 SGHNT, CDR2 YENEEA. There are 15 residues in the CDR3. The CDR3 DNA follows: TGTGCCAGCAGCCACGGGACAGGGGAAGGCAATGAGCAGTTCTTC. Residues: CASSHGTGEGNEQFF.

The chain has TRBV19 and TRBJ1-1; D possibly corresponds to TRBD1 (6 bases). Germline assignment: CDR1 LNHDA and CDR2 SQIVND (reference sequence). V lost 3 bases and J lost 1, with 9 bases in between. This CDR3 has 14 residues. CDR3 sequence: CASSIRTANTEAFF. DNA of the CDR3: TGTGCCAGTAGTATTAGGACAGCGAACACTGAAGCTTTCTTT.

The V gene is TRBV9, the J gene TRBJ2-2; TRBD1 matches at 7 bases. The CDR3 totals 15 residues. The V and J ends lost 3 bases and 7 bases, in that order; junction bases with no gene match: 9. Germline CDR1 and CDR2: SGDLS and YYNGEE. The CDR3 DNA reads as TGTGCCAGCAGCGACCGGACAGGTCGGGTCGGGGAGCTGTTTTTT. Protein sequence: CASSDRTGRVGELFF.